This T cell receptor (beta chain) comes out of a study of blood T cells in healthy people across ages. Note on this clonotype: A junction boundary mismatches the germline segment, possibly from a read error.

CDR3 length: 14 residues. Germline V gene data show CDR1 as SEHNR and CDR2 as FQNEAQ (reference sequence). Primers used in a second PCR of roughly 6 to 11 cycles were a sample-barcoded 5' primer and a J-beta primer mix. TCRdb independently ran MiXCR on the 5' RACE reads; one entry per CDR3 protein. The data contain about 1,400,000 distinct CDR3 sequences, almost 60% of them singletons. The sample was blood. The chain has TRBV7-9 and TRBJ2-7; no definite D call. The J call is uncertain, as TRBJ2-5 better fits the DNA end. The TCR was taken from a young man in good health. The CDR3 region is CARSLASFRETQYF. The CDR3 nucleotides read TGTGCCAGAAGCTTAGCATCCTTCCGAGAGACCCAGTACTTC.